This T cell receptor beta chain was found in a study of OX40 agonist ivuxolimab in advanced cancers. Study background: Those treated in dose escalation had hepatocellular carcinoma, melanoma, renal cell cancer or head and neck cancer.

Germline V gives CDR1 MGHDK, CDR2 SYGVNS. The CDR3 covers 11 residues. With 5 bases removed from V and 7 bases from J, the gap between germline ends came to 6 bases. Notes on the study in general: What antigens the expanded peripheral T cells recognized was never established. Dosing at 0.1 to 3.0 mg/kg was accompanied by clonal expansion of CD4+ and CD8+ blood T cells by week 6. Normalized T-cell clonal expansion was also low in a subset of nonresponders.

The table came from immunoSEQ multiplex PCR; TCRdb's copy has only in-frame clones and leaves some out. The sample has roughly 92,000 clones; under 95% are singletons. This clone was observed once. Its target is not known. The source is an adult with an advanced solid tumor such as melanoma, head and neck, liver or kidney cancer. The specimen comprised CD4+ or CD8+ T cells sorted from blood, sampled in a trial of the OX40 agonist ivuxolimab. The chain uses TRBV25-1 and TRBJ2-1; D may correspond to TRBD1 or TRBD2 (5 bases each). As DNA, the CDR3 is TGTGCCAGCAGTTGGGGGAATGAGCAGTTCTTC. It specifies CASSWGNEQFF.